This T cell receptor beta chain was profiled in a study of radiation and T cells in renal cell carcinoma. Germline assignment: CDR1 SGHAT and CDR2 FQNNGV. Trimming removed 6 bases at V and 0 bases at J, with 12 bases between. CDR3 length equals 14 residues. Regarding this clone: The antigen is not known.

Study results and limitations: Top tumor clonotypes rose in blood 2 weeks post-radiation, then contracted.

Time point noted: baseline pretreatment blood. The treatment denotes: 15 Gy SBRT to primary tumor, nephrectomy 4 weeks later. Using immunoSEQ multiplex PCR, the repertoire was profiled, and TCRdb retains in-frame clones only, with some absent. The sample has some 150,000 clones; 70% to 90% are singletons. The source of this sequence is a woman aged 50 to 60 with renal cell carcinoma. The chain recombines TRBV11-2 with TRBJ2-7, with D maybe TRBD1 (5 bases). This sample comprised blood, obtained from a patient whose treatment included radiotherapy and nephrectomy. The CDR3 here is CASRRGQSSYEQYF. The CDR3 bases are TGTGCCAGCAGAAGGGGCCAAAGCTCCTACGAGCAGTACTTC.